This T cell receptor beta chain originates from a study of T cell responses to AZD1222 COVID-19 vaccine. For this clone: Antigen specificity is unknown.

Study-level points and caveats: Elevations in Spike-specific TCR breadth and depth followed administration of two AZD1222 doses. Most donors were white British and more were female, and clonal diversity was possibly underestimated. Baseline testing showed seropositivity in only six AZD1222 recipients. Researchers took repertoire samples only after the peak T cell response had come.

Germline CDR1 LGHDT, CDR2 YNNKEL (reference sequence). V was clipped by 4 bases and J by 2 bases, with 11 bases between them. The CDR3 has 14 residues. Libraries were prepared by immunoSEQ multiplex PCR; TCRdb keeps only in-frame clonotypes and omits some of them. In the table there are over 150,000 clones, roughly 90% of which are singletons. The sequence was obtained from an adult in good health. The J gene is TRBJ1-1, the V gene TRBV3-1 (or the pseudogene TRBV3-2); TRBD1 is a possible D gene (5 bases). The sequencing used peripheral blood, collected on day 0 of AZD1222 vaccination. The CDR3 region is CASSLWGRNTEAFF. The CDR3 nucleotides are TGTGCCAGCAGCCTATGGGGACGCAACACTGAAGCTTTCTTT.